One sample yielded the 26 T cell receptor beta chains listed below, sequenced in a study of T cells in Graves' hyperthyroidism and ophthalmopathy. Amplification targeted TCR beta CDR3 regions from RNA transcripts. First-round RT-PCR of the TCR CDR3 relied on the HTBI primer set. MiXCR, run by TCRdb on the multiplex PCR reads, gives a single entry per CDR3 protein. The repertoire includes approximately 300,000 distinct CDR3 sequences, roughly 20% of them detected once, and 35% to 40% sits in the top ten. The sample consisted of blood. The receptors were sampled from a man between 50 and 59 years old with Graves' ophthalmopathy.

This clonotype was found many times. The chain recombines TRBV29-1 with TRBJ1-1, with a possible D match to TRBD1 (6 bases). Trimming left V 3 bases short and J 5 bases short, with 13 bases between. The CDR3 has 13 amino acids. Looked up from germline, CDR1 is SQVTM and CDR2 is ANQGSEA. CDR3 residues: CSVDLGGLTEAFF. CDR3 in DNA: TGCAGCGTTGATCTTGGGGGCTTGACTGAAGCTTTCTTT.

This clonotype was observed a few times. V and J are TRBV5-4 and TRBJ2-1; the D gene is possibly TRBD1 (5 bases). CDR1 and CDR2 from the germline V gene are SGHNT and YYREEE (reference sequence). This CDR3 is built from 14 residues. The ends were cut back, 3 bases at V and 4 bases at J, with 11 bases in the middle. CDR3 coding DNA: TGTGCCAGCAGCTGGGTCGACAGATACAATGAGCAGTTCTTC. It is translated as CASSWVDRYNEQFF.

The chain combines TRBV3-1 with TRBJ2-5; 13 nucleotides align to TRBD2. Germline V gives CDR1 LGHDT, CDR2 YNNKEL (reference sequence). The CDR3 consists of 19 residues. V was clipped by 4 bases and J by 4 bases; unmatched bases: 15. The CDR3 nucleotides read TGTGCCAGCAGCCCTCTATTATCCGGACTAGCGGGAGAGGGAGAGACCCAGTACTTC. It is translated as CASSPLLSGLAGEGETQYF.

DNA for the CDR3: TGTGCCAGCAGCTCCACTAGCAGGCCCTACAATGAGCAGTTCTTC. Translation: CASSSTSRPYNEQFF. V and J are TRBV11-2 and TRBJ2-1, with a tentative D call TRBD2 (6 bases). CDR3 size: 15 residues. The germline V and J ends were trimmed by 4 bases and 2 bases, with 12 bases remaining between them. Germline CDR1 is SGHAT and CDR2 is FQNNGV.

The chain has TRBV20-1 and TRBJ1-6, with no clear D. Trimming took off 4 bases at V and 10 bases at J, with 17 bases between the two ends. CDR1 is DFQATT, CDR2 SNEGSKA, per germline (reference sequence). This CDR3 has 14 amino acids. The CDR3 sequence is CSATQGLSESPLHF. The CDR3 nucleotides read TGCAGTGCTACGCAAGGACTTTCAGAATCACCCCTCCACTTT.

This clonotype appeared a few times. The CDR3 is CASSEVTGGPYEQYF. As DNA, the CDR3 is TGTGCCAGCAGTGAAGTTACAGGGGGCCCATACGAGCAGTACTTC. The chain links TRBV6-1 to TRBJ2-7; TRBD1 matches at 9 bases. Looked up from germline, CDR1 is MNHNS and CDR2 is SASEGT. The V gene end was trimmed by 1 base and the J gene end by 4 bases; junction bases not matched to a gene: 5. The length of the CDR3 is 15 residues.

V and J are TRBV3-1 and TRBJ2-1, with 11 bases aligning to TRBD1. CDR1 LGHDT and CDR2 YNNKEL come from the germline V gene (reference sequence). V gave up 4 bases and J gave up 7 bases; unmatched junction bases: 3. CDR3 size: 14 residues. Here the CDR3 reads CASSRTGGPNEQFF. DNA for the CDR3: TGTGCCAGCAGCCGGACAGGGGGCCCTAATGAGCAGTTCTTC.

This clonotype was counted many times. The chain joins TRBV2 to TRBJ2-2, with 7 bases matching TRBD1. The CDR3 consists of 16 residues. V was clipped by 5 bases and J by 4 bases; unmatched bases: 10. In germline, CDR1 is SNHLY, CDR2 FYNNEI. The CDR3 coding sequence is TGTGCCAGCAGTTTGGAGAGACAGGGTGTCACCGGGGAGCTGTTTTTT. Translation gives CASSLERQGVTGELFF.

The gene calls are TRBV6-1 and TRBJ2-5; 12 bases line up with TRBD2. The V and J ends lost 6 bases and 2 bases, in that order; junction bases with no gene match: 4. This CDR3 comprises 15 residues. In germline, CDR1 is MNHNS, CDR2 SASEGT. The CDR3 loop reads CASRSGLAGQETQYF. The CDR3 DNA is TGTGCCAGCAGATCAGGACTAGCGGGGCAAGAGACCCAGTACTTC.

This clonotype was recorded once. A much larger clone differs by one base, so this may be a read error. The rearrangement links TRBV2 to TRBJ1-1; no definite D call. Germline V gene lookup returns CDR1 SNHLY and CDR2 FYNNEI. Trimming took off 4 bases at V and 1 base at J, with 16 bases between the two ends. The CDR3 spans 16 residues. The CDR3 sequence: CASSAAGKKGNTEAFF. For the CDR3, the DNA is TGTGCCAGCAGTGCAGCTGGCAAGAAGGGGAACACTGAAGCTTTCTTT. Using reference TRBV2 and TRBJ1-1 for the parts outside the CDR3, the full variable domain is EPEVTQTPSHQVTQMGQEVILRCVPISNHLYFYWYRQILGQKVEFLVSFYNNEISEKSEIFDDQFSVERPDGSNFTLKIRSTKLEDSAMYFCASSAAGKKGNTEAFFGQGTRLTVV.

This clonotype has just a few counts. One end of the junction varies from germline; a read error may be responsible. V gene TRBV2 combines with J gene TRBJ2-3, with TRBD2 identical over 10 bases. In germline, CDR1 is SNHLY, CDR2 FYNNEI. The CDR3 runs to 19 residues. The CDR3 DNA is TGTGCCACCAGTGATATCATCCCCAGCGGGAGGGCAGGACCAGATACGCAGTATTTT. Amino acids: CATSDIIPSGRAGPDTQYF.

This clonotype appeared a few times. J is TRBJ2-7 and V is TRBV5-6; the D call may be TRBD1 or TRBD2 (5 bases each). Trimming took 3 bases from V and 2 from J, leaving 12 bases between them. The CDR3 loop spans 14 amino acids. Germline-derived CDR1 and CDR2 are SGHDT and YYEEEE. The CDR3 reads CASSWGEGTYEQYF. CDR3 nucleotides: TGTGCCAGCAGCTGGGGTGAGGGGACCTACGAGCAGTACTTC. The whole variable domain, filled in from reference TRBV5-6 and TRBJ2-7, reads DAGVTQSPTHLIKTRGQQVTLRCSPKSGHDTVSWYQQALGQGPQFIFQYYEEEERQRGNFPDRFSGHQFPNYSSELNVNALLLGDSALYLCASSWGEGTYEQYFGPGTRLTVT.

V is TRBV29-1 and J is TRBJ2-1; D unresolved. V was cut by 3 bases and J by 10 bases, with 7 bases left in between. Germline V lookup: CDR1 SQVTM, CDR2 ANQGSEA. The CDR3 has 10 amino acids. The CDR3 reads CSVDVREQFF. CDR3 nucleotide sequence: TGCAGCGTTGATGTTAGGGAGCAGTTCTTC.

Comment on this clonotype: This sequence may be a read error, since a much larger clone differs from it by one base. The chain uses TRBV28 and TRBJ2-7; D may match TRBD1 or TRBD2 (5 bases each). This CDR3 is built from 14 residues. V was cut by 11 bases and J by 6 bases, with 23 bases left in between. Germline CDR1 reads MDHEN; CDR2 reads SYDVKM. CDR3 sequence (DNA): TGTGCCGTTCAAGCTTCGGGACGGAGCTGCGAGCAGTACTTC. This encodes CAVQASGRSCEQYF.

The V and J genes are TRBV10-3 and TRBJ1-1; TRBD1 matches 10 bases. The CDR3 spans 13 residues. V lost 7 bases to trimming and J lost 7 bases; unmatched junction nucleotides: 6. Germline V lookup: CDR1 ENHRY, CDR2 SYGVKD. CDR3 in amino acids: CAITWDRGGEAFF. As DNA, the CDR3 is TGTGCCATCACCTGGGACAGGGGAGGTGAAGCTTTCTTT.

The chain is built from TRBV24-1 and TRBJ2-2; the match to TRBD2 covers 15 bases. This CDR3 spans 20 amino acids. Germline CDR1 KGHDR, CDR2 SFDVKD. With V trimmed by 4 bases and J by 0 bases, 8 bases remained unmatched. This CDR3 is CATSDLPGLAGGTNTGELFF. The DNA for the CDR3 is TGTGCCACCAGTGACCTACCGGGACTAGCGGGAGGAACGAACACCGGGGAGCTGTTTTTT.

This clonotype showed up just a few times. CDR3 in amino acids: CASSFQAGGSHEQYF. CDR3 sequence (DNA): TGTGCCAGCAGCTTCCAAGCGGGAGGGTCCCACGAGCAGTACTTC. The J gene is TRBJ2-7, the V gene TRBV7-8, with 10 bases that match TRBD2. The CDR3 covers 15 residues. Trimming cost V 3 bases and J 5 bases; bases outside gene matches: 7. CDR1 SGHVS and CDR2 FQNEAQ come from the germline V gene.

Ten or more counts support this clonotype. The V and J genes are TRBV10-3 and TRBJ1-1, with 10 bases identical to TRBD1. Germline values: CDR1 ENHRY, CDR2 SYGVKD. This CDR3 is 15 amino acids long. With V trimmed by 3 bases and J by 5 bases, 6 bases remained unmatched. The chain's CDR3 is CAISDPGQGETEAFF. The CDR3 DNA reads TGTGCCATCAGTGACCCCGGACAGGGGGAGACTGAAGCTTTCTTT.

This chain joins TRBV5-1 and TRBJ2-1, with 12 positions matching TRBD2. The length of the CDR3 is 21 residues. V shed 4 bases, J shed 1 base, and the junction held 18 bases outside the gene matches. Germline V gives CDR1 SGHRS, CDR2 YFSETQ. CDR3 loop: CASSLSSPRLAGEVSYNEQFF. CDR3 nucleotide sequence: TGCGCCAGCAGCCTATCGTCCCCCAGACTAGCGGGAGAGGTATCCTACAATGAGCAGTTCTTC. Looking up the rest from reference TRBV5-1 and TRBJ2-1 gives the full variable domain: KAGVTQTPRYLIKTRGQQVTLSCSPISGHRSVSWYQQTPGQGLQFLFEYFSETQRNKGNFPGRFSGRQFSNSRSEMNVSTLELGDSALYLCASSLSSPRLAGEVSYNEQFFGPGTRLTVL.

The rearrangement uses TRBV10-3 and TRBJ1-2; D possibly corresponds to TRBD1 (6 bases). The CDR3 spans 16 residues. Trimming shortened V by 0 bases and J by 6 bases, and 17 bases separated the two germline ends. Germline CDR1 is ENHRY and CDR2 is SYGVKD. CDR3 residues: CAISESELSGEDGYTF. The CDR3 nucleotides are TGTGCCATCAGTGAGTCTGAACTGTCAGGGGAGGATGGCTACACCTTC.

This clonotype was picked up many times. This chain links TRBV20-1 with TRBJ2-7; the D gene is possibly TRBD1 (5 bases). The CDR3 extends over 13 amino acids. Trimming shortened V by 2 bases and J by 4 bases, and 12 bases separated the two germline ends. Looked up from germline, CDR1 is DFQATT and CDR2 is SNEGSKA (reference sequence). The CDR3 is CSARHDRRYEQYF. The CDR3 region has the DNA TGCAGTGCTAGACATGACAGAAGATACGAGCAGTACTTC.

The sample holds a few counts of this clonotype. The chain employs TRBV6-4 and TRBJ2-7, with 7 bases fitting TRBD1. Trimming at V came to 4 bases and at J to 3 bases, leaving 9 bases not matched to a gene. The CDR3 contains 15 residues. Germline CDR1 is MRHNA and CDR2 is SNTAGT. The CDR3 DNA sequence: TGTGCCAGCAGTGCGAACAGGGGAGAGGGCTACGAGCAGTACTTC. This translates into CASSANRGEGYEQYF.

This clonotype has at least ten counts. The rearrangement uses TRBV18 and TRBJ1-4; a possible D gene is TRBD1 (6 bases). The CDR3 is 13 residues long. CDR1 and CDR2 (germline): KGHSH, LQKENI. V lost 4 bases and J lost 5, with 8 bases in between. The CDR3 sequence is CASSRDKNEKLFF. In nucleotides, the CDR3 is TGTGCCAGCTCACGGGACAAAAATGAAAAACTGTTTTTT.

This clonotype was detected many times. The chain has TRBV18 and TRBJ2-1; 10 bases fit TRBD2. The ends lost 0 bases at V and 4 bases at J; junction bases unmatched: 3. In germline, CDR1 is KGHSH, CDR2 LQKENI. The length of the CDR3 is 16 residues. CDR3 nucleotide sequence: TGTGCCAGCTCACCACCAGGGACTAGCGAGTACAATGAGCAGTTCTTC. Encoded protein: CASSPPGTSEYNEQFF.

This clonotype was counted a few times. This sequence joins TRBV6-1 and TRBJ2-7; TRBD2 matches at 13 bases. CDR3 length: 14 amino acids. CDR1 and CDR2 from the germline V gene are MNHNS and SASEGT. V trimming: 7 bases; J trimming: 5 bases; junction bases outside the gene matches: 5. The DNA of the CDR3 is TGTGCCAGCAACTCCGGGACTAGCGGGAACGAGCAGTACTTC. Translating it yields CASNSGTSGNEQYF.

This clonotype was recorded at least ten times. The chain is built from TRBV24-1 and TRBJ1-6; 9 bases map to TRBD1. The CDR3 runs to 15 residues. J was trimmed by 7 bases and V by 5 bases; bases with no gene match: 5. Germline V gene lookup returns CDR1 KGHDR and CDR2 SFDVKD. As DNA, the CDR3 is TGTGCCACCAGTGCGGCCGGGACAGGGAATTCACCCCTCCACTTT. It codes for CATSAAGTGNSPLHF.